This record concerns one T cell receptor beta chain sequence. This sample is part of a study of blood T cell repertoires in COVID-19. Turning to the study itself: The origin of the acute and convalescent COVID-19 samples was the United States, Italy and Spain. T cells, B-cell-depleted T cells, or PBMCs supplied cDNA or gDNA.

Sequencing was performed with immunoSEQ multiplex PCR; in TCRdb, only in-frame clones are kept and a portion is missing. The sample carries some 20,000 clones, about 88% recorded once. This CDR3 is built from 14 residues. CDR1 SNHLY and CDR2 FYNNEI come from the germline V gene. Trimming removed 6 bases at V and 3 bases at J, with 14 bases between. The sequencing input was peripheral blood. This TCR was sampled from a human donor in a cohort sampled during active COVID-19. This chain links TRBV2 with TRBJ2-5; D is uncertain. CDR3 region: CASRERTEKETQYF. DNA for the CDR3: TGTGCCAGCAGGGAACGCACAGAGAAAGAGACCCAGTACTTC.